This T cell receptor (beta chain) was identified in a study of radiation and T cells in renal cell carcinoma. Profiling relied on immunoSEQ multiplex PCR, and the TCRdb table lists in-frame clones only, not all of them. The sample holds around 77,000 clones, approximately 87% seen once. Time point noted: blood 4 weeks post-SBRT, at nephrectomy. Treatment of the sample: 15 Gy SBRT to primary tumor, nephrectomy 4 weeks later. CDR1 and CDR2 from the germline V gene are LNHDA and SQIVND (reference sequence). This CDR3 is built from 16 residues. Between the trimmed V and J ends, which lost 5 bases and 1 base, there was a span of 17 bases.

The receptor comes from a woman aged 60-70 years with renal cell carcinoma. The source was blood, collected from a patient whose treatment included radiotherapy and nephrectomy. V is TRBV19 and J is TRBJ1-2; D not certain. DNA of the CDR3: TGTGCCAGTAGTCTGGCACGGCACGTCATTAACTATGGCTACACCTTC. This codes for CASSLARHVINYGYTF.